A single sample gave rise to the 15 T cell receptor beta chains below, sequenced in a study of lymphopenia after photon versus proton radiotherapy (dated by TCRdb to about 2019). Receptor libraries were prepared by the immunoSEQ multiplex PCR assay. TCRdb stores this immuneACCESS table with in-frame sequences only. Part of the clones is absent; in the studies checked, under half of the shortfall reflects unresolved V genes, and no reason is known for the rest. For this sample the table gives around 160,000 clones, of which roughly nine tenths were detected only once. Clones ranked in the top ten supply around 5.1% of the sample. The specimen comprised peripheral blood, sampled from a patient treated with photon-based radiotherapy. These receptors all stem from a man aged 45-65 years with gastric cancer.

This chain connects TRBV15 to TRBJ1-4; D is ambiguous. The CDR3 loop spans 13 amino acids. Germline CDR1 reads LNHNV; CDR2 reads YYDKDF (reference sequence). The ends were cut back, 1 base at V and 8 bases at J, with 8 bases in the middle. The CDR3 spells CATSRGPGEKLFF. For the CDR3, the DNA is TGTGCCACCAGCAGAGGGCCAGGAGAAAAACTGTTTTTT.

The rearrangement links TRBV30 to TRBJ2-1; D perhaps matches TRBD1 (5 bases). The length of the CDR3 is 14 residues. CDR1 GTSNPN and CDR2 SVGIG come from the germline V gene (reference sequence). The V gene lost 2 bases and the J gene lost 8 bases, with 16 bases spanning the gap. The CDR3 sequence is CAWSRLAQDDEQFF. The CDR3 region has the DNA TGTGCCTGGAGTCGTCTTGCACAGGACGATGAGCAGTTCTTC.

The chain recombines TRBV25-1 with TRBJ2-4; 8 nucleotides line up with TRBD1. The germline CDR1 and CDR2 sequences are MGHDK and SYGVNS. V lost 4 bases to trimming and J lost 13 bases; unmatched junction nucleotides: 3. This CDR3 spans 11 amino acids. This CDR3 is CASSGDRKQYF. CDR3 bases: TGTGCCAGCAGTGGGGACAGGAAGCAGTACTTC.

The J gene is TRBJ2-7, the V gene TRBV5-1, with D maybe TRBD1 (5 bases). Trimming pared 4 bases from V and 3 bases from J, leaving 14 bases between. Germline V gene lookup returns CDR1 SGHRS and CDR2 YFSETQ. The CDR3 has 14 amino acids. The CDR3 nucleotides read TGCGCCAGCAGCACGGACACCCGAAACTACGAGCAGTACTTC. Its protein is CASSTDTRNYEQYF.

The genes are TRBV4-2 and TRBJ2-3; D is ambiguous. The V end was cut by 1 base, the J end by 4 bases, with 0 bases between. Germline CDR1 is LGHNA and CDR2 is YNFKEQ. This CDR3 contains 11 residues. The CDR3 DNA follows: TGTGCCAGCAGCCAAGCAGATACGCAGTATTTT. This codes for CASSQADTQYF.

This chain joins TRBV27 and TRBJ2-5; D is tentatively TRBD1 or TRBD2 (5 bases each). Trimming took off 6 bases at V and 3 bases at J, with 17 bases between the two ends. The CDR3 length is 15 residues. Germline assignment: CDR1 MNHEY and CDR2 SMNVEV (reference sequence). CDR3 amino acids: CASSPSGPTKETQYF. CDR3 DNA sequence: TGTGCCAGCAGCCCTTCGGGACCAACCAAAGAGACCCAGTACTTC.

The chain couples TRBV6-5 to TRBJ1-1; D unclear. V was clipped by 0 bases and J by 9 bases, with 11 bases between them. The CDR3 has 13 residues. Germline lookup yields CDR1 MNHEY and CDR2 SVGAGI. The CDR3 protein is CASSYSRYIKAFF. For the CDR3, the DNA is TGTGCCAGCAGTTACTCAAGGTACATTAAAGCTTTCTTT.

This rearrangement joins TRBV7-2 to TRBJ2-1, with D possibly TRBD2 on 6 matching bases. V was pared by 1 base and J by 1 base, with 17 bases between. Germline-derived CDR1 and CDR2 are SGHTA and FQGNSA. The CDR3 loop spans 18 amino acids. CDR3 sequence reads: CASSLGSYWRGSYNEQFF. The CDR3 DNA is TGTGCCAGCAGCTTAGGGTCGTATTGGCGGGGTTCCTACAATGAGCAGTTCTTC.

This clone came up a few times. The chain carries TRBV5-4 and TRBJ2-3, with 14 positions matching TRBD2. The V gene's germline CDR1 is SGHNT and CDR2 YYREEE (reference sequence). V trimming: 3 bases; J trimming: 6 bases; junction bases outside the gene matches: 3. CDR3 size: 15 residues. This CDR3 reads CASSSGLAGADTQYF. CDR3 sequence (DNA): TGTGCCAGCAGCTCGGGACTAGCGGGAGCGGATACGCAGTATTTT.

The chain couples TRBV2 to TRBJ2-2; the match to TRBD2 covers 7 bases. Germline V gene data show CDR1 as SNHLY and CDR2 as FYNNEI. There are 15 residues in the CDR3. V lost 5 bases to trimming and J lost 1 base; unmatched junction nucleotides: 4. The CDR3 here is CASSPSSGNTGELFF. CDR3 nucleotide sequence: TGTGCCAGCAGTCCGTCTAGCGGGAACACCGGGGAGCTGTTTTTT.

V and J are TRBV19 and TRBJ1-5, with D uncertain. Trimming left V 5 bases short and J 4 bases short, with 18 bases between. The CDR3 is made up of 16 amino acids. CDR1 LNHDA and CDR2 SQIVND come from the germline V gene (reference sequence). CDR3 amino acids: CASSAWGRRGNQPQHF. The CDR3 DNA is TGTGCCAGTAGTGCCTGGGGTAGGAGAGGGAATCAGCCCCAGCATTTT.

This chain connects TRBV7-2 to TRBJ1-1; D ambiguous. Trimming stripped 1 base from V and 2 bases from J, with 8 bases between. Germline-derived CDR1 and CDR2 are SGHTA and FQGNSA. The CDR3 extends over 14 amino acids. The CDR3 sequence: CASSLGAFNTEAFF. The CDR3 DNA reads TGTGCCAGCAGCTTAGGGGCCTTTAACACTGAAGCTTTCTTT.

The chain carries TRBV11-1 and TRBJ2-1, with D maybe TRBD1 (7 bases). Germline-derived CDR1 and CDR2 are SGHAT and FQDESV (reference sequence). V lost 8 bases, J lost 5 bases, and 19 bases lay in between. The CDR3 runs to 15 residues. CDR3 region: CASQGGIEGHNEQFF. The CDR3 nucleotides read TGTGCCAGCCAGGGGGGAATAGAGGGCCACAATGAGCAGTTCTTC. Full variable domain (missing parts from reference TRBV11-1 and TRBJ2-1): EAEVAQSPRYKITEKSQAVAFWCDPISGHATLYWYRQILGQGPELLVQFQDESVVDDSQLPKDRFSAERLKGVDSTLKIQPAELGDSAMYLCASQGGIEGHNEQFFGPGTRLTVL.

CDR3 nucleotides: TGTGCCAGTAGTATAAGGTGGAGGGGGGATACTGAAGCTTTCTTT. This codes for CASSIRWRGDTEAFF. V usage is TRBV19 and J usage is TRBJ1-1, with D possibly being TRBD1 (6 bases). Germline V lookup: CDR1 LNHDA, CDR2 SQIVND (reference sequence). Trimming left V 2 bases short and J 5 bases short, with 15 bases between. The CDR3 totals 15 residues.

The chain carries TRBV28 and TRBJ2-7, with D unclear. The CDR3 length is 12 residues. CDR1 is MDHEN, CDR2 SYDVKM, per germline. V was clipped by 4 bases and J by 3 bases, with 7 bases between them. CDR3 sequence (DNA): TGTGCCAGCAGTTCACTGAACTACGAGCAGTACTTC. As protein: CASSSLNYEQYF.